The TCR beta chain under discussion was sequenced for a study of T cell responses to AZD1222 COVID-19 vaccine. Germline V gives CDR1 SGHRS, CDR2 YFSETQ. Trimming shortened V by 0 bases and J by 6 bases, and 13 bases separated the two germline ends. The CDR3 runs 14 residues. This clone was counted a single time. Its antigen is currently unknown. Data came from immunoSEQ multiplex PCR; TCRdb stores just in-frame clones and leaves some out. Of 200,000 to 300,000 clones in the sample, over 90% are singletons; the top ten hold less than 0.65%. Study-level results: Elevations in Spike-specific TCR breadth and depth followed administration of two AZD1222 doses. Sampled repertoires all dated from after the peak T cell response.

The TCR comes from an adult in good health. The chain combines TRBV5-1 with TRBJ2-7; D is perhaps TRBD1 (6 bases). The specimen comprised peripheral blood, sampled on day 0 of AZD1222 vaccination. The DNA of the CDR3 is TGCGCCAGCAGCTTGGGAGATGACAGGAGCGAGCAGTACTTC. Encoded protein: CASSLGDDRSEQYF.